This T cell receptor beta chain was sequenced during a study of blood T cell repertoires in COVID-19. Study-wide background: Acute and convalescent COVID-19 specimens originated in the United States, Italy and Spain. T cells, B-cell-depleted T cells, or PBMCs provided the cDNA or gDNA that served as material.

In the original analysis: The assay estimated nucleated cells by amplifying reference gene primers. Measured with immunoSEQ multiplex PCR; TCRdb has only the in-frame clones, and not every one. The D gene and trimming were derived from the DNA, and the V and J assignments and clone size from that table. Of hundreds of thousands of clones detected, 85% appear once; the ten largest clones hold over 1.5%. Recruits, aged roughly 18 to 90 years, lived in 24 US areas. Looked up from germline, CDR1 is MNHEY and CDR2 is SMNVEV (reference sequence). The CDR3 sequence is 15 residues long. With 5 bases clipped from V and 7 bases from J, the junction kept 9 bases outside the gene matches.

The sample taken for sequencing was PBMCs or T cells enriched from blood (not recorded which). The J gene is TRBJ1-4, the V gene TRBV27; 8 nucleotides match TRBD1. The source is a woman aged 25 to 39 who had been exposed to COVID-19. CDR3 coding DNA: TGTGCCAGCAGTCGGACAGGGTTAAAGGGTGAAAAACTGTTTTTT. Its translation: CASSRTGLKGEKLFF.